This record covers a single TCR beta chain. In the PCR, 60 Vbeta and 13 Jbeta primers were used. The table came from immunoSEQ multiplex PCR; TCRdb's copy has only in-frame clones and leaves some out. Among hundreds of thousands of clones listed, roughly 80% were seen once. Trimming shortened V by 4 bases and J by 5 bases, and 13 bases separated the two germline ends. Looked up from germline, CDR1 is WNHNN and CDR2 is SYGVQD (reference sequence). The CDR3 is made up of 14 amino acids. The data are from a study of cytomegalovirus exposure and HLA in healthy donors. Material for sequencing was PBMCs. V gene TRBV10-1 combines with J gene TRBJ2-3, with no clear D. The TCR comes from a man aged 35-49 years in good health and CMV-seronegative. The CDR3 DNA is TGCGCCAGCAGTGCGGAGTTTGTCAGAGATACGCAGTATTTT. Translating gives CASSAEFVRDTQYF.